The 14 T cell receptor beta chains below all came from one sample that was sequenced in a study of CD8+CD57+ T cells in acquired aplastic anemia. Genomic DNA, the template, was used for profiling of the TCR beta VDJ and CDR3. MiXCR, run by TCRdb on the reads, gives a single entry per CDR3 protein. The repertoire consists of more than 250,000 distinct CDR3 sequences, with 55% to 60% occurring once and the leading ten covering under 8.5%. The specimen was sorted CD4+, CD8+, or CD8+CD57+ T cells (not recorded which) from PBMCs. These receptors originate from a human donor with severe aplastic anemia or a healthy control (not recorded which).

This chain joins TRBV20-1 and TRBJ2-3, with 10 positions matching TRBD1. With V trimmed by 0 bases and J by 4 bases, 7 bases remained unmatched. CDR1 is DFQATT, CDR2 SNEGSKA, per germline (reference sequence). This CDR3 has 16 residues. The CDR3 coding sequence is TGCAGTGCTAGAGACACCGGGACAGGGGTTCCAGATACGCAGTATTTT. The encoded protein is CSARDTGTGVPDTQYF.

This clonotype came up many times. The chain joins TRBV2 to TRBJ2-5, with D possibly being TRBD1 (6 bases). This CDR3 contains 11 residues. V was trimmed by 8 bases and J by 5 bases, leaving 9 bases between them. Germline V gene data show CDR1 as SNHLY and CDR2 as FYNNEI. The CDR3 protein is CASGGWETQYF. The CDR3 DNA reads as TGTGCCAGCGGGGGCTGGGAGACCCAGTACTTC.

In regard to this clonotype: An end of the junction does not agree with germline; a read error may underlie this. The CDR3 DNA is TGTGCCATCAGGGTGGGTGGGGGCACGGATACGCAGTATTTT. The encoded protein is CAIRVGGGTDTQYF. The chain has TRBV10-3 and TRBJ2-3; possible D gene TRBD1, 6 bases. In germline, CDR1 is ENHRY, CDR2 SYGVKD. The CDR3 is 14 residues long.

CDR3 amino acids: CASSLYGAGETQYF. The CDR3 DNA follows: TGTGCCAGCAGCTTATATGGGGCGGGGGAGACCCAGTACTTC. This chain connects TRBV7-9 to TRBJ2-5, with D perhaps matching TRBD2 (6 bases). Germline lookup yields CDR1 SEHNR and CDR2 FQNEAQ (reference sequence). Deletions cut 2 bases from V and 5 bases from J, with 12 bases between. The CDR3 has 14 amino acids.

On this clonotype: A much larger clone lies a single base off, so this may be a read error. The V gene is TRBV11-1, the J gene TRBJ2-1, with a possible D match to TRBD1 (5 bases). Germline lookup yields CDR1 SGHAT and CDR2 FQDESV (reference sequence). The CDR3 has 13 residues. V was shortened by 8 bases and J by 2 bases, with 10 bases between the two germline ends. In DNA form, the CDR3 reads TGTGCCAGCGGCCCGGACACCTACAATGAGCAGTTCTTC. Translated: CASGPDTYNEQFF.

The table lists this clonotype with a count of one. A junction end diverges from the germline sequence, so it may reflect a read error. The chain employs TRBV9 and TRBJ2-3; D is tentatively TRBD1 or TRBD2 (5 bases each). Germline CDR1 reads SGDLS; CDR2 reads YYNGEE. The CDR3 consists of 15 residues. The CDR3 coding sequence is TGTACCAGCGGAAAAGGGGCGACCGGCACAGATACGCAGTATTTT. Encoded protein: CTSGKGATGTDTQYF.

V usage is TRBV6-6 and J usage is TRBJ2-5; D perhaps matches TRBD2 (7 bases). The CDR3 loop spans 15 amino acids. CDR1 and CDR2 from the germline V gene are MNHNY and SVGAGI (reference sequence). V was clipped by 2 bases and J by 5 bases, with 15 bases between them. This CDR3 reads CASSYRGVGGETQYF. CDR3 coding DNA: TGTGCCAGCAGTTACCGGGGGGTAGGGGGGGAGACCCAGTACTTC.

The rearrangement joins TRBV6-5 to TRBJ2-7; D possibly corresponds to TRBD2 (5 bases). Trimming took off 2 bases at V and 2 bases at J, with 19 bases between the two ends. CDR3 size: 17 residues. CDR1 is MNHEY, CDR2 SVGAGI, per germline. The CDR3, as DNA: TGTGCCAGCAGTTACGCCGTTAGCGTGATCCGGACCTACGAGCAGTACTTC. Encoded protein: CASSYAVSVIRTYEQYF.

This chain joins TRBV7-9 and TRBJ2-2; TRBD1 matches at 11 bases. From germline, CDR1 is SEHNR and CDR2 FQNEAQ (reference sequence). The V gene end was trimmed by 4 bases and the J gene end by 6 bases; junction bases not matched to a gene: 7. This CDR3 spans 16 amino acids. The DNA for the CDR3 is TGTGCCAGCAGCTGGGGGACAGGGGGTAACGCCGGGGAGCTGTTTTTT. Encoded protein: CASSWGTGGNAGELFF.

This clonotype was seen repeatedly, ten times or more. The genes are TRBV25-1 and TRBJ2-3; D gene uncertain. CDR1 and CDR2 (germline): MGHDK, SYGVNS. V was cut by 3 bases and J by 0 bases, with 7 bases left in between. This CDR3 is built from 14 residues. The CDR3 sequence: CASSDPSSTDTQYF. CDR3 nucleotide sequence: TGTGCCAGCAGTGACCCCTCCAGCACAGATACGCAGTATTTT.

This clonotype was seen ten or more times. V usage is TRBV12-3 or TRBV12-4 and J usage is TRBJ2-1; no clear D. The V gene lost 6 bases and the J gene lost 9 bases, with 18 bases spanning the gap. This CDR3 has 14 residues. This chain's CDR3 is CASRPQQRGVEQFF. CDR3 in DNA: TGTGCCAGCAGACCCCAACAAAGAGGAGTTGAGCAGTTCTTC.

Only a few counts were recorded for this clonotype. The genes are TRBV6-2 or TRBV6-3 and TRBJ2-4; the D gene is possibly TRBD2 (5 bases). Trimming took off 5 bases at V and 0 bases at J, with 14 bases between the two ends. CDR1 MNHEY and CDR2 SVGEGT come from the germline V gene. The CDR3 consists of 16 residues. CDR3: CASSPNQRLAKNIQYF. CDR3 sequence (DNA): TGTGCCAGCAGTCCCAATCAGCGGTTAGCCAAAAACATTCAGTACTTC.

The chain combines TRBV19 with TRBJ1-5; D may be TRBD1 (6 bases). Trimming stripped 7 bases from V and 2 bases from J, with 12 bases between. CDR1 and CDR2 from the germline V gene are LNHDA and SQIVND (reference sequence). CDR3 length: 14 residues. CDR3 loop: CASKPDRGNQPQHF. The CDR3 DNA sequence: TGTGCCAGTAAGCCGGACAGAGGCAATCAGCCCCAGCATTTT.

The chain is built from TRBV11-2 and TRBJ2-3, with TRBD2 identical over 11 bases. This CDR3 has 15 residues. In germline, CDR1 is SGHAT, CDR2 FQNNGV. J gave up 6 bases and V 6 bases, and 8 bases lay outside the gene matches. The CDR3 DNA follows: TGTGCCAGCAGTACACTAGCGGGAGCACGGGATACGCAGTATTTT. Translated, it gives CASSTLAGARDTQYF.